What follows are 5 T cell receptor beta chains derived from one specimen sequenced in a study of cytomegalovirus exposure and HLA in healthy donors. This PCR relied on a set of 60 Vbeta primers and 13 Jbeta primers. Method: immunoSEQ multiplex PCR; TCRdb's copy keeps in-frame clones and lacks some. The table shows over 120,000 clones, with less than 85% occurring only once. Sequenced: PBMCs. These receptors all come from a man between 18 and 35 years old in good health and CMV-seropositive.

This chain links TRBV30 with TRBJ2-5; maybe TRBD1 (5 bases). The length of the CDR3 is 12 residues. V lost 8 bases and J lost 4, with 14 bases in between. The V gene's germline CDR1 is GTSNPN and CDR2 SVGIG (reference sequence). CDR3 sequence (DNA): TGTGCCGCAACCAGGGTTGGAGAGACCCAGTACTTC. This translates into CAATRVGETQYF.

The rearrangement joins TRBV7-2 to TRBJ2-1, with D possibly TRBD1 on 5 matching bases. V was trimmed by 5 bases and J by 0 bases, leaving 11 bases between them. The CDR3 runs 15 residues. Germline V gene data show CDR1 as SGHTA and CDR2 as FQGNSA. CDR3: CASSLEGDSYNEQFF. CDR3 sequence (DNA): TGTGCCAGCAGCCTAGAAGGGGACTCCTACAATGAGCAGTTCTTC.

The sample holds a few counts of this clone. In DNA form, the CDR3 reads TGTGCCAGCAGCCCTGGACATGTAGAGACCCAGTACTTC. The encoded protein is CASSPGHVETQYF. The chain recombines TRBV7-3 with TRBJ2-5; a weak D match, TRBD1 (5 bases). The germline V gene encodes CDR1 SGHTA and CDR2 FQGTGA. V lost 5 bases, J lost 4 bases, and 11 bases lay in between. The length of the CDR3 is 13 residues.

The gene calls are TRBV6-5 and TRBJ1-2; 8 bases match TRBD1. V gave up 5 bases and J gave up 5 bases; unmatched junction bases: 7. The CDR3 covers 14 residues. The germline V gene encodes CDR1 MNHEY and CDR2 SVGAGI. CDR3 nucleotide sequence: TGTGCCAGCAGTCACAGGGGGACTTCTTATGGCTACACCTTC. The encoded protein is CASSHRGTSYGYTF.

This chain joins TRBV5-6 and TRBJ2-2; D gene uncertain. The CDR3 runs to 16 residues. CDR1 SGHDT and CDR2 YYEEEE come from the germline V gene. V was pared by 0 bases and J by 3 bases, with 12 bases between. The CDR3 loop is CASSLGGGGYTGELFF. In nucleotides, the CDR3 is TGTGCCAGCAGCTTGGGTGGTGGCGGATACACCGGGGAGCTGTTTTTT.